The 28 T cell receptor beta chains in this list originate from one sample, sequenced in a study of cytotoxic CD8 clonotypes in ibrutinib-treated CLL. Some clones are missing from TCRdb's copy, which holds only in-frame ones; the method was immunoSEQ multiplex PCR. The repertoire consists of some 170,000 clones, with roughly 84% occurring once and the leading ten covering 3% to 3.5%. The starting material was PBMCs, obtained at disease progression, from a patient treated with ibrutinib. These receptors originate from a human donor with chronic lymphocytic leukemia.

The CDR3 protein is CARERRDSDIQYF. In nucleotides, the CDR3 is TGTGCCAGGGAAAGGAGGGATTCGGACATTCAGTACTTC. The chain links TRBV2 to TRBJ2-4; tentative D call: TRBD2 (6 bases). Looked up from germline, CDR1 is SNHLY and CDR2 is FYNNEI. The CDR3 runs 13 residues. V lost 9 bases and J 8 bases, leaving 17 bases between the germline ends.

CDR3 DNA sequence: TGCGCCAGCAGCTTGGGATGGGGAGGGGTCGACTATGGCTACACCTTC. This translates into CASSLGWGGVDYGYTF. The rearrangement links TRBV5-1 to TRBJ1-2, with D possibly being TRBD1 (5 bases). The length of the CDR3 is 16 residues. The V gene's germline CDR1 is SGHRS and CDR2 YFSETQ. Trimming stripped 0 bases from V and 3 bases from J, with 15 bases between.

The chain uses TRBV6-1 and TRBJ2-1; TRBD2 matches 9 bases. The V gene's germline CDR1 is MNHNS and CDR2 SASEGT. The V and J ends lost 1 base and 0 bases, in that order; junction bases with no gene match: 10. The CDR3 spans 19 residues. CDR3 loop: CASSEGDLAGLSSYNEQFF. As DNA, the CDR3 is TGTGCCAGCAGTGAAGGCGACCTAGCGGGACTGAGCTCCTACAATGAGCAGTTCTTC.

The V gene is TRBV6-4, the J gene TRBJ1-2, with 7 nucleotides matching TRBD1. Germline V CDR1 and CDR2: MRHNA, SNTAGT. V trimming: 2 bases; J trimming: 3 bases; junction bases outside the gene matches: 15. CDR3 length: 18 amino acids. CDR3 protein: CASSDTLQTQGIYYGYTF. CDR3 coding DNA: TGTGCCAGCAGTGACACCCTACAAACACAGGGGATTTACTATGGCTACACCTTC.

The V and J genes are TRBV4-1 and TRBJ2-2, with unresolved D. Germline V lookup: CDR1 MGHRA, CDR2 YSYEKL. The CDR3 totals 15 residues. Trimming pared 3 bases from V and 4 bases from J, leaving 12 bases between. CDR3 region: CASSQIDSSTGELFF. CDR3 nucleotides: TGCGCCAGCAGCCAGATCGATTCTAGCACCGGGGAGCTGTTTTTT.

This clone has just one count. The rearrangement joins TRBV19 to TRBJ2-1; 7 bases line up with TRBD2. V dropped 1 base and J dropped 8; count of bases not matched to a gene: 8. This CDR3 has 15 residues. Germline values: CDR1 LNHDA, CDR2 SQIVND (reference sequence). This CDR3 is CASSIVTGGPYEQFF. CDR3 coding DNA: TGTGCCAGTAGTATAGTGACGGGAGGCCCCTATGAGCAGTTCTTC.

This clone was seen only once. The rearrangement uses TRBV10-3 and TRBJ2-1; D is unclear. Germline CDR1 ENHRY, CDR2 SYGVKD. With 3 bases removed from V and 5 bases from J, the gap between germline ends came to 5 bases. The CDR3 is 12 residues long. CDR3 sequence reads: CAISDINNEQFF. CDR3 nucleotide sequence: TGTGCCATCAGTGATATAAACAATGAGCAGTTCTTC.

This clone was seen just once. The identical CDR3 is also encoded by other nucleotide sequences in the sample. The chain uses TRBV6-6 and TRBJ2-7; TRBD2 agrees at 7 bases. Unmatched junction bases numbered 3, after V lost 2 bases and J lost 2 bases. Per germline, CDR1 MNHNY and CDR2 SVGAGI (reference sequence). The CDR3 has 14 amino acids. In nucleotides, the CDR3 is TGTGCCAGCAGTTACGGGGGAGGGGCCTACGAGCAGTACTTC. This sequence encodes CASSYGGGAYEQYF.

The chain joins TRBV29-1 to TRBJ2-7; tentative D call: TRBD1 (6 bases). CDR3 size: 12 residues. From germline, CDR1 is SQVTM and CDR2 ANQGSEA. V shed 6 bases and J shed 5 bases, with 14 bases lying between them. This CDR3 reads CSVADRSHEQYF. Written as DNA, the CDR3 is TGCAGCGTCGCTGACAGGTCTCACGAGCAGTACTTC.

This rearrangement joins TRBV6-5 to TRBJ1-2, with 7 bases fitting TRBD1. The CDR3 consists of 16 residues. V gave up 4 bases and J gave up 7 bases; unmatched junction bases: 15. CDR1 MNHEY and CDR2 SVGAGI come from the germline V gene. The CDR3 region has the DNA TGTGCCAGCAGTTTGGGGGCCTCGACAGGGAGCGGTGGCTACACCTTC. Translated: CASSLGASTGSGGYTF.

The V and J genes are TRBV6-1 and TRBJ1-5; D is unclear. This CDR3 is 13 amino acids long. Germline loops: CDR1 MNHNS, CDR2 SASEGT. V lost 3 bases and J lost 0, with 3 bases in between. The CDR3 region has the DNA TGTGCCAGCAGTGACACTAGCAATCAGCCCCAGCATTTT. Encoded protein: CASSDTSNQPQHF.

This chain uses TRBV4-2 with TRBJ2-1, with 10 bases fitting TRBD2. Trimming removed 0 bases from V and 4 bases from J; junction bases left unmatched: 6. Germline V gives CDR1 LGHNA, CDR2 YNFKEQ. This CDR3 is built from 17 residues. The CDR3 sequence is CASSQDSAGGFYNEQFF. The CDR3, as DNA: TGTGCCAGCAGCCAAGATTCAGCGGGAGGGTTTTACAATGAGCAGTTCTTC.

CDR3 region: CASSVQPRNTEAFF. The CDR3, as DNA: TGCGCCAGCAGCGTACAGCCTAGGAACACTGAAGCTTTCTTT. This rearrangement joins TRBV5-1 to TRBJ1-1; D call uncertain. The CDR3 is 14 residues long. Germline V lookup: CDR1 SGHRS, CDR2 YFSETQ. Trimming pared 4 bases from V and 1 base from J, leaving 11 bases between.

This clone was seen only once. The V and J genes are TRBV20-1 and TRBJ2-1; 7 positions agree with TRBD2. From germline, CDR1 is DFQATT and CDR2 SNEGSKA (reference sequence). The CDR3 length is 11 residues. After removal of 3 bases from V and 10 bases from J, the junction contained 3 bases not matched to a gene. The CDR3 spells CSARRGGEQFF. CDR3 DNA: TGCAGTGCTAGGAGGGGAGGGGAGCAGTTCTTC.

The CDR3 bases are TGCACCAGCAGCCCCGGACGGAACTCTGGAAACACCATATATTTT. Translation: CTSSPGRNSGNTIYF. The chain employs TRBV1 and TRBJ1-3. TRBV1 has pseudogene status. The CDR3 has 15 amino acids.

This rearrangement joins TRBV4-2 to TRBJ2-7; 11 bases are shared with TRBD2. Germline CDR1 is LGHNA and CDR2 is YNFKEQ. This CDR3 has 16 residues. Trimming took 1 base from V and 2 from J; bases not matched to a gene: 4. DNA for the CDR3: TGTGCCAGCAGCCAAGGTGTAGCGGGAGGGCCCTACGAGCAGTACTTC. This gives the protein CASSQGVAGGPYEQYF.

The V gene is TRBV11-2, the J gene TRBJ1-3; D remains unclear. The CDR3 contains 13 residues. The germline V gene encodes CDR1 SGHAT and CDR2 FQNNGV. Trimming left V 3 bases short and J 2 bases short, with 5 bases between. The CDR3 DNA is TGTGCCAGCAGCTTGGGCACTGGAAACACCATATATTTT. Amino acid sequence: CASSLGTGNTIYF.

V and J are TRBV11-2 and TRBJ2-3, with TRBD2 matching over 12 bases. The V gene's germline CDR1 is SGHAT and CDR2 FQNNGV. The CDR3 totals 18 residues. V shed 3 bases and J 4 bases; nucleotides not matched to a gene: 11. This chain's CDR3 is CASSFPSLAGGSADTQYF. The CDR3, as DNA: TGTGCCAGCAGCTTCCCATCCCTAGCGGGAGGGTCCGCAGATACGCAGTATTTT.

Concerning this clone itself: An end of the junction does not agree with germline; a read error may underlie this. This sequence joins TRBV19 and TRBJ2-1; D ambiguous. The CDR3 extends over 13 amino acids. Germline CDR1 LNHDA, CDR2 SQIVND (reference sequence). The CDR3: CASSLDPYNEQFF. CDR3 sequence (DNA): TGTGCCAGTAGTCTAGACCCCTACAATGAGCAGTTCTTC.

The chain carries TRBV18 and TRBJ1-5, with 8 bases that match TRBD1. The J segment lost 0 bases and the V segment lost 6 bases, leaving 16 bases of the junction unmatched. The CDR3 has 19 residues. Germline lookup yields CDR1 KGHSH and CDR2 LQKENI. The CDR3 sequence is CASSNGLGDRGGSNQPQHF. CDR3 nucleotides: TGTGCCAGCTCCAATGGGCTGGGCGACAGGGGAGGTAGCAATCAGCCCCAGCATTTT.

The chain carries TRBV7-5 and TRBJ1-5; TRBD1, as called in the table, went unchecked against the DNA. TRBV7-5 is classified as a pseudogene. This CDR3 contains 16 residues. CDR3 protein: CVRSPRPPGSGQPQHF. The CDR3 coding sequence is TGTGTCAGAAGCCCTAGACCACCAGGGTCGGGTCAGCCCCAGCATTTT.

The gene calls are TRBV5-6 and TRBJ1-1; the match to TRBD1 covers 10 bases. Germline V gene sequence: CDR1 SGHDT, CDR2 YYEEEE. The CDR3 is 15 amino acids. Trimming took 4 bases from V and 8 from J; bases not matched to a gene: 11. The DNA of the CDR3 is TGTGCCAGCAGCCGCGGGGGACAGGGGCTCCCCGAAGCTTTCTTT. Translating it yields CASSRGGQGLPEAFF.

This sequence joins TRBV18 and TRBJ2-5; D remains ambiguous. The CDR3 consists of 13 residues. In germline, CDR1 is KGHSH, CDR2 LQKENI. Trimming took 4 bases from V and 5 from J, leaving 11 bases between them. CDR3 sequence reads: CASSLPTGETQYF. DNA for the CDR3: TGTGCCAGCTCACTCCCCACTGGGGAGACCCAGTACTTC.

CDR3 nucleotide sequence: TGTGCCAGTAGTCCTCCCCGGACGGGCGGGTGGGAGACCCAGTACTTC. It translates to CASSPPRTGGWETQYF. The chain recombines TRBV19 with TRBJ2-5, with D possibly being TRBD2 (5 bases). Germline CDR1 reads LNHDA; CDR2 reads SQIVND (reference sequence). CDR3 length equals 16 residues. V was clipped by 5 bases and J by 5 bases, with 21 bases between them.

The rearrangement uses TRBV18 and TRBJ1-1; the match to TRBD1 covers 9 bases. This CDR3 spans 15 amino acids. Germline lookup yields CDR1 KGHSH and CDR2 LQKENI. After removal of 2 bases from V and 1 base from J, the junction contained 2 bases not matched to a gene. The CDR3: CASSPVDRGNTEAFF. For the CDR3, the DNA is TGTGCCAGCTCACCAGTGGACAGGGGGAACACTGAAGCTTTCTTT.

The J gene is TRBJ2-3, the V gene TRBV7-9, with a possible D match to TRBD2 (5 bases). Trimming removed 1 base from V and 6 bases from J, with 11 bases in between. The CDR3 is 14 amino acids. Germline V gene data show CDR1 as SEHNR and CDR2 as FQNEAQ (reference sequence). The CDR3 protein is CASSLGLPPDTQYF. Written as DNA, the CDR3 is TGTGCCAGCAGCTTAGGACTACCTCCGGATACGCAGTATTTT.

The chain links TRBV12-5 to TRBJ2-3; tentative D call: TRBD2 (6 bases). This CDR3 has 17 residues. Per germline, CDR1 LGHNT and CDR2 FRNRAP. Trimming took 3 bases from V and 2 from J, leaving 18 bases between them. CDR3 amino acids: CASGFSSLAADTDTQYF. In nucleotides, the CDR3 is TGTGCTAGTGGTTTTTCCTCATTAGCGGCCGACACAGATACGCAGTATTTT.

This clone appeared once. At one boundary the junction diverges from the germline segment, which might be a read error. The chain employs TRBV18 and TRBJ2-7; D gene unclear. The germline V gene encodes CDR1 KGHSH and CDR2 LQKENI. This CDR3 contains 13 residues. CDR3 nucleotides: TGTGCCAGCTCACCGGGCAGCTCCCACGAGCAGTACTTC. Encoded protein: CASSPGSSHEQYF.